This is a list of T cell receptor beta chains from one sample in a study of response to subunit inactivated influenza vaccine. One entry per CDR3 protein results from TCRdb running MiXCR on the RT-PCR reads. The repertoire has approximately 530,000 distinct CDR3 sequences, around 7.7% of them found once; the top ten carry under 15%. The sample in question was PBMCs from blood, obtained less than 30 months after vaccination. These receptors all come from a man in his fifties or sixties who received an inactivated influenza vaccine. Both conserved end residues are part of each CDR3. The D gene is left open where the match is weak. The size of a clone is reported for some rows only, either as once, few or many, or as a class for expanded clones.

v_gene	j_gene	d_gene	abundance	CDR3aa	CDR3nt
TRBV27	TRBJ1-1	.	few	CASRVFFERDPAFF	TGTGCCAGCAGGGTCTTTTTTGAGCGGGACCCAGCTTTCTTT
TRBV7-2	TRBJ2-2	TRBD2	few	CASSPTSGRAGGELFF	TGTGCCAGCAGCCCGACTAGCGGGAGGGCCGGCGGGGAGCTGTTTTTT
TRBV4-3	TRBJ2-1	.	.	CASSREVLSYEQFF	TGCGCCAGCAGCCGGGAGGTCCTCTCCTACGAGCAGTTCTTC
TRBV21-1	TRBJ1-4	.	.	CASNPTGQLNEKLFF	TGTGCCAGCAACCCCACCGGACAGCTTAATGAAAAACTGTTTTTT
TRBV4-1	TRBJ2-3	TRBD2	few	CASSLKRGRTDTQYF	TGCGCCAGCAGCCTTAAGCGGGGACGCACAGATACGCAGTATTTT
TRBV4-2	TRBJ1-3	.	few	CASSQDVSFATSGNTIYF	TGTGCCAGCAGCCAAGATGTATCTTTCGCAACCTCTGGAAACACCATATATTTT
TRBV24-1	TRBJ2-1	.	.	CATSVSGVSSYNEQFF	TGTGCCACCAGTGTATCCGGGGTGAGCTCCTACAATGAGCAGTTCTTC
TRBV7-8	TRBJ2-5	TRBD2	.	CASSLSASGGTQYF	TGTGCCAGCAGCTTATCGGCTAGCGGGGGGACCCAGTACTTC
TRBV27	TRBJ2-5	TRBD1	once	CASRTGGETQYF	TGTGCCAGCAGAACAGGGGGGGAGACCCAGTACTTC
TRBV27	TRBJ1-1	.	many	CASSSPFVHEAFF	TGTGCCAGCAGTTCCCCCTTTGTCCATGAAGCTTTCTTT
TRBV11-2	TRBJ2-7	.	.	CASSLERVFSYEQYF	TGTGCCAGCAGCTTAGAGCGGGTGTTCTCCTACGAGCAGTACTTC
TRBV20-1	TRBJ2-7	TRBD2	many	CSARDVSGRLNEQYF	TGCAGTGCTAGAGACGTATCCGGGAGGCTAAACGAGCAGTACTTC
TRBV9	TRBJ2-5	.	few	CASSGAIVGQETQYF	TGTGCCAGCAGCGGGGCTATCGTCGGGCAAGAGACCCAGTACTTC
TRBV20-1	TRBJ2-7	TRBD1	few	CSARSDRDPYEQYF	TGCAGTGCTAGGTCAGACAGGGACCCCTACGAGCAGTACTTC
TRBV7-2	TRBJ2-7	.	many	CASSPQEGLQYF	TGTGCCAGCAGCCCTCAAGAAGGACTTCAGTACTTC
TRBV6-2/TRBV6-3	TRBJ2-5	TRBD1	.	CASSTGQSQETQYF	TGTGCCAGCAGTACGGGACAGAGCCAAGAGACCCAGTACTTC
TRBV28	TRBJ2-7	TRBD1	.	CASSFRGYDRGLYEQYF	TGTGCCAGCAGTTTCCGGGGGTATGACAGGGGGCTGTACGAGCAGTACTTC
TRBV5-1	TRBJ2-2	.	many	CASSLEGLSNTGELFF	TGCGCCAGCAGCCTAGAAGGACTAAGTAACACCGGGGAGCTGTTTTTT
TRBV18	TRBJ2-7	.	.	CASSPPSGGEQYF	TGTGCCAGCTCACCACCTTCTGGCGGCGAGCAGTACTTC
TRBV29-1	TRBJ2-2	.	many	CSVEDRENTGELFF	TGCAGCGTTGAGGATAGGGAGAACACCGGGGAGCTGTTTTTT
TRBV20-1	TRBJ1-4	.	many	CSASLMGDEKLFF	TGCAGTGCTTCATTGATGGGAGATGAAAAACTGTTTTTT
TRBV5-1	TRBJ2-1	TRBD1	.	CASSLGGGTYNEQFF	TGCGCCAGCAGCTTGGGAGGGGGCACCTACAATGAGCAGTTCTTC
TRBV24-1	TRBJ2-1	TRBD1	few	CATSDPGQGNMRSYNEQFF	TGTGCCACCAGTGATCCGGGACAGGGAAATATGCGCTCCTACAATGAGCAGTTCTTC
TRBV6-2/TRBV6-3	TRBJ2-7	.	.	CASSFGGIYEQYF	TGTGCCAGCAGTTTCGGCGGAATCTACGAGCAGTACTTC
TRBV28	TRBJ2-5	.	few	CASSLPQLQETQYF	TGTGCCAGCAGTTTACCCCAGCTCCAAGAGACCCAGTACTTC
TRBV19	TRBJ2-1	.	.	CASTASVRSHEQFF	TGTGCCAGCACTGCTTCGGTGCGTAGCCATGAGCAGTTCTTC
TRBV12-3/TRBV12-4	TRBJ2-3	.	many	CASSSTAGADTQYF	TGTGCCAGCAGCTCCACCGCAGGGGCAGATACGCAGTATTTT
TRBV6-6	TRBJ1-2	.	few	CASSYSSGHGYTF	TGTGCCAGCAGTTACTCGTCGGGACATGGCTACACCTTC
TRBV10-3	TRBJ1-6	TRBD1	.	CAISAGTGGNSPLHF	TGTGCCATCAGTGCTGGGACAGGGGGTAATTCACCCCTCCACTTT
TRBV5-1	TRBJ1-4	.	.	CASSTATNEKLFF	TGCGCCAGCAGCACTGCAACTAATGAAAAACTGTTTTTT
TRBV27	TRBJ1-6	.	few	CASSLTGPSPLHF	TGTGCCAGCAGTTTGACGGGGCCCTCACCCCTCCACTTT
TRBV12-3/TRBV12-4	TRBJ1-1	TRBD1	.	CASSQNRGHGEAFF	TGTGCCAGCAGCCAAAACAGGGGGCATGGTGAAGCTTTCTTT
TRBV6-2/TRBV6-3	TRBJ2-1	.	many	CATQYRYNEQFF	TGTGCCACCCAGTACAGGTACAATGAGCAGTTCTTC
TRBV28	TRBJ2-7	TRBD2	.	CASSLFQGGYEQYF	TGTGCCAGCAGTTTATTTCAGGGAGGGTACGAGCAGTACTTC
TRBV29-1	TRBJ1-2	.	.	CSVERQLGGSCTF	TGCAGCGTTGAGAGACAACTAGGCGGCAGCTGCACCTTC
TRBV9	TRBJ2-1	TRBD2	.	CASSVWIAGDYNEQFF	TGTGCCAGCAGCGTATGGATAGCGGGGGACTACAATGAGCAGTTCTTC
TRBV28	TRBJ1-5	.	many	CASIPDFNQPQHF	TGTGCCAGCATCCCGGACTTTAATCAGCCCCAGCATTTT
TRBV9	TRBJ2-1	.	.	CASSTGPLYNEQFF	TGTGCCAGCAGCACGGGCCCTCTTTACAATGAGCAGTTCTTC
TRBV27	TRBJ2-3	TRBD2	.	CASSYGLGRTDTQYF	TGTGCCAGCAGTTACGGACTAGGTCGGACAGATACGCAGTATTTT
TRBV5-1	TRBJ2-1	TRBD1	many	CASSSTGQGFYNEQFF	TGCGCCAGCAGCTCGACGGGACAGGGGTTTTACAATGAGCAGTTCTTC
TRBV12-3/TRBV12-4	TRBJ2-3	.	.	CASSLMTDTQYF	TGTGCCAGCAGTTTAATGACAGATACGCAGTATTTT
TRBV5-1	TRBJ1-1	.	.	CASSSGVGGTIAEAFF	TGCGCCAGCAGCTCGGGGGTAGGAGGGACCATCGCTGAAGCTTTCTTT
TRBV6-1	TRBJ2-5	.	.	CASSATAYQETQYF	TGTGCCAGCAGTGCAACAGCTTACCAAGAGACCCAGTACTTC
TRBV28	TRBJ2-5	.	.	CASSPAHRSWETQYF	TGTGCCAGCAGCCCAGCGCACAGGTCGTGGGAGACCCAGTACTTC
TRBV29-1	TRBJ2-1	.	.	CSVRAGHSYNEQFF	TGCAGCGTGAGGGCGGGCCACTCCTACAATGAGCAGTTCTTC